The 26 T cell receptor beta chains reported below all come from one sample, sequenced in a study of T-cell memory formation after mild COVID-19. TCRdb re-called the 5' RACE reads through MiXCR, storing one row per CDR3 protein. The sample contains around 250,000 distinct CDR3 sequences, over 8.5% of which appear only once. Sequenced sample: PBMCs or a T cell subset sorted from them (not recorded which). These receptors were collected from a man aged 18 to 29 who had mild COVID-19 (a few samples of this study predate the infection). Cell type and time point are not known.

This clonotype was seen only a few times. The chain joins TRBV18 to TRBJ2-3; 7 bases map to TRBD1. The length of the CDR3 is 14 residues. Germline values: CDR1 KGHSH, CDR2 LQKENI. Unmatched junction bases numbered 3, after V lost 4 bases and J lost 2 bases. Here the CDR3 reads CASSRGTATDTQYF. The CDR3 region has the DNA TGTGCCAGCTCACGAGGGACAGCCACAGATACGCAGTATTTT.

This clonotype was detected a few times. The rearrangement uses TRBV4-1 and TRBJ1-1; D perhaps matches TRBD1 (5 bases). CDR1 and CDR2 (germline): MGHRA, YSYEKL. The V gene lost 4 bases and the J gene lost 0 bases, with 12 bases spanning the gap. This CDR3 region has 15 residues. CDR3 region: CASSLQTAMNTEAFF. As DNA, the CDR3 is TGCGCCAGCAGCCTACAGACAGCCATGAACACTGAAGCTTTCTTT.

The chain is built from TRBV7-9 and TRBJ2-3; D not resolved. The CDR3 runs to 11 residues. Germline V lookup: CDR1 SEHNR, CDR2 FQNEAQ (reference sequence). The germline V and J ends were trimmed by 8 bases and 6 bases, with 9 bases remaining between them. CDR3 amino acids: CASRQEDTQYF. CDR3 DNA sequence: TGTGCCAGCCGCCAGGAGGATACGCAGTATTTT.

This clonotype appeared a few times. V and J are TRBV11-3 and TRBJ2-7; D perhaps matches TRBD2 (6 bases). Germline CDR1 is SGHNT and CDR2 is YENEEA. Trimming pared 9 bases from V and 2 bases from J, leaving 14 bases between. The CDR3 has 13 residues. CDR3 amino acids: CASPGGEPYEQYF. CDR3 bases: TGTGCCAGTCCCGGGGGAGAGCCCTACGAGCAGTACTTC.

This clonotype was seen at least ten times. The chain combines TRBV5-1 with TRBJ2-7; the match to TRBD1 covers 9 bases. V dropped 3 bases and J dropped 6; count of bases not matched to a gene: 10. The CDR3 length is 15 residues. Looked up from germline, CDR1 is SGHRS and CDR2 is YFSETQ. CDR3 residues: CASSSSPGQGSEQYF. CDR3 bases: TGCGCCAGCAGCTCGTCACCGGGACAGGGATCCGAGCAGTACTTC. The full variable domain, rest sourced from reference TRBV5-1 and TRBJ2-7, is KAGVTQTPRYLIKTRGQQVTLSCSPISGHRSVSWYQQTPGQGLQFLFEYFSETQRNKGNFPGRFSGRQFSNSRSEMNVSTLELGDSALYLCASSSSPGQGSEQYFGPGTRLTVT.

There are a few counts of this clonotype. J is TRBJ2-1 and V is TRBV4-1; no reliable D call. This CDR3 is 15 amino acids long. Trimming removed 3 bases at V and 8 bases at J, with 17 bases between. Germline V CDR1 and CDR2: MGHRA, YSYEKL. The CDR3 DNA reads as TGCGCCAGCAGCCAGATCCTTACTTTGTCCCATGAGCAGTTCTTC. It is translated as CASSQILTLSHEQFF.

This clonotype was detected a few times. V gene TRBV9 combines with J gene TRBJ2-2, with unresolved D. The germline gives CDR1 SGDLS, CDR2 YYNGEE. CDR3 length: 12 residues. V lost 1 base, J lost 3 bases, and 1 base lay in between. The CDR3 DNA reads TGTGCCAGCAGCGTATACACCGGGGAGCTGTTTTTT. It encodes CASSVYTGELFF.

The chain employs TRBV28 and TRBJ2-7; D remains ambiguous. The CDR3 sequence is 13 residues long. Deletions cut 8 bases from V and 0 bases from J, with 11 bases between. Germline lookup yields CDR1 MDHEN and CDR2 SYDVKM. CDR3 sequence (DNA): TGTGCCAGCGGTTGGAGAAGCTCCTACGAGCAGTACGTC. Protein sequence: CASGWRSSYEQYV.

This chain links TRBV2 with TRBJ1-4; D remains unclear. Germline CDR1 is SNHLY and CDR2 is FYNNEI. This CDR3 has 14 residues. V was shortened by 4 bases and J by 7 bases, with 13 bases between the two germline ends. Here the CDR3 reads CASSGLGLREKLFF. Written as DNA, the CDR3 is TGTGCCAGCAGTGGGCTCGGGTTACGTGAAAAACTGTTTTTT. The whole variable domain, remainder taken from reference TRBV2 and TRBJ1-4, is EPEVTQTPSHQVTQMGQEVILRCVPISNHLYFYWYRQILGQKVEFLVSFYNNEISEKSEIFDDQFSVERPDGSNFTLKIRSTKLEDSAMYFCASSGLGLREKLFFGSGTQLSVL.

The V call is TRBV6-6, the J call TRBJ1-1; D possibly corresponds to TRBD1 (5 bases). CDR1 MNHNY and CDR2 SVGAGI come from the germline V gene (reference sequence). The V gene lost 2 bases and the J gene lost 1 base, with 8 bases spanning the gap. The CDR3 sequence is 14 residues long. The CDR3 sequence is CASSYPGKNTEAFF. In DNA, the CDR3 is TGTGCCAGCAGTTACCCAGGGAAGAACACTGAAGCTTTCTTT.

This clonotype was observed a few times. The CDR3: CASSVWEDDTEAFF. CDR3 nucleotides: TGTGCCAGCAGCGTATGGGAGGACGACACTGAAGCTTTCTTT. The chain links TRBV9 to TRBJ1-1; D call uncertain. CDR3 size: 14 residues. Per the germline V gene, CDR1 is SGDLS and CDR2 is YYNGEE. V was clipped by 1 base and J by 3 bases, with 10 bases between them.

The rearrangement uses TRBV7-2 and TRBJ2-7; unclear D gene. The CDR3 extends over 15 amino acids. Trimming pared 1 base from V and 3 bases from J, leaving 13 bases between. CDR1 is SGHTA and CDR2 is FQGNSA in the germline V gene. CDR3 sequence: CASSLGGQTLYEQYF. The CDR3 nucleotides read TGTGCCAGCAGCTTAGGAGGTCAGACACTCTACGAGCAGTACTTC.

The table lists this clonotype with a few counts. The chain joins TRBV5-1 to TRBJ1-1, with TRBD1 matching 7 bases. The CDR3 contains 16 residues. The germline CDR1 and CDR2 sequences are SGHRS and YFSETQ. The J segment lost 7 bases and the V segment lost 2 bases, leaving 14 bases of the junction unmatched. CDR3 in amino acids: CASSFSSGTDTLEAFF. As DNA, the CDR3 is TGCGCCAGCAGCTTTTCCTCCGGGACAGACACCCTTGAAGCTTTCTTT. Variable domain in full (rest from reference TRBV5-1 and TRBJ1-1): KAGVTQTPRYLIKTRGQQVTLSCSPISGHRSVSWYQQTPGQGLQFLFEYFSETQRNKGNFPGRFSGRQFSNSRSEMNVSTLELGDSALYLCASSFSSGTDTLEAFFGQGTRLTVV.

The chain recombines TRBV2 with TRBJ2-7, with D unresolved. V lost 3 bases, J lost 4 bases, and 13 bases lay in between. Germline CDR1 SNHLY, CDR2 FYNNEI. This CDR3 region has 14 residues. The CDR3 protein is CASSDRTSSYEQYV. In DNA, the CDR3 is TGTGCCAGCAGTGATAGGACGTCGAGTTACGAGCAGTACGTC.

This clonotype has ten or more counts. The V call is TRBV20-1, the J call TRBJ2-5, with D maybe TRBD2 (6 bases). Germline lookup yields CDR1 DFQATT and CDR2 SNEGSKA (reference sequence). The ends were cut back, 3 bases at V and 2 bases at J, with 13 bases in the middle. CDR3 size: 14 residues. In DNA form, the CDR3 reads TGCAGTGCTAGGGGGGGTGCCTTACAAGAGACCCAGTACTTC. Amino acids: CSARGGALQETQYF.

Sample share makes this clonotype medium-sized. The chain joins TRBV29-1 to TRBJ1-2, with D hard to call. V lost 3 bases to trimming and J lost 7 bases, with 12 bases between them. CDR1 is SQVTM, CDR2 ANQGSEA, per germline. CDR3 length equals 12 residues. CDR3 residues: CSVDDGMGGYTF. The CDR3 DNA follows: TGCAGCGTTGACGACGGAATGGGTGGCTACACCTTC. The entire variable domain, with the rest obtained from reference TRBV29-1 and TRBJ1-2, is as follows: SAVISQKPSRDICQRGTSLTIQCQVDSQVTMMFWYRQQPGQSLTLIATANQGSEATYESGFVIDKFPISRPNLTFSTLTVSNMSPEDSSIYLCSVDDGMGGYTFGSGTRLTVV.

A word on this clonotype: One junction end does not reproduce the germline sequence, and a read error may be involved. The rearrangement joins TRBV6-2 or TRBV6-3 to TRBJ2-1, with 7 bases fitting TRBD2. The CDR3 runs to 15 residues. CDR1 MNHEY and CDR2 SVGEGT come from the germline V gene. CDR3 in amino acids: CASRSGAGSYNEQLF. CDR3 nucleotides: TGTGCCAGCAGGAGCGGGGCAGGCTCCTACAATGAGCAGTTATTC.

This clonotype was seen ten or more times. This chain connects TRBV20-1 to TRBJ1-1; 7 bases align to TRBD1. Germline V gene sequence: CDR1 DFQATT, CDR2 SNEGSKA (reference sequence). The CDR3 extends over 13 amino acids. J was trimmed by 7 bases and V by 1 base; bases with no gene match: 6. Written as DNA, the CDR3 is TGCAGTGCTAGAGGGATCGACAGGGTTGAAGCTTTCTTT. Translation gives CSARGIDRVEAFF.

This clonotype was picked up a small number of times. The chain uses TRBV7-2 and TRBJ2-5; 8 positions match TRBD2. The V and J ends lost 4 bases and 4 bases, in that order; junction bases with no gene match: 5. The CDR3 length is 14 residues. In germline, CDR1 is SGHTA, CDR2 FQGNSA. CDR3 DNA sequence: TGTGCCAGCAGCTCGTCACGGGGGGGAGAGACCCAGTACTTC. This sequence encodes CASSSSRGGETQYF.

This clonotype came up a few times. The rearrangement uses TRBV29-1 and TRBJ1-1, with 9 bases lining up with TRBD1. The V segment lost 7 bases and the J segment 6 bases; nucleotides outside the gene matches: 6. This CDR3 region has 12 residues. Germline lookup yields CDR1 SQVTM and CDR2 ANQGSEA. The CDR3 reads CSGGTGLSEAFF. CDR3 nucleotides: TGCAGCGGTGGGACAGGGTTATCTGAAGCTTTCTTT.

This clonotype was counted between two and nine times. The gene calls are TRBV10-1 and TRBJ1-2, with D perhaps matching TRBD1 (5 bases). The CDR3 length is 13 residues. Germline V CDR1 and CDR2: WNHNN, SYGVQD (reference sequence). V was clipped by 2 bases and J by 2 bases, with 6 bases between them. In DNA, the CDR3 is TGCGCCAGCAGTGAGCGACAGAACTATGGCTACACCTTC. Its translation is CASSERQNYGYTF.

This clonotype was picked up a small number of times. The genes are TRBV5-1 and TRBJ2-2; 13 nucleotides match TRBD2. This CDR3 is built from 18 residues. The V and J ends lost 2 bases and 0 bases, in that order; junction bases with no gene match: 4. Per germline, CDR1 SGHRS and CDR2 YFSETQ. The CDR3 sequence: CASSFLLAGGPNTGELFF. The DNA for the CDR3 is TGCGCCAGCAGCTTTTTACTAGCGGGGGGGCCGAACACCGGGGAGCTGTTTTTT.

This clonotype was seen more than once but under ten times. The chain employs TRBV21-1 and TRBJ1-6. TRBV21-1 is a documented pseudogene. The CDR3 is 13 amino acids. Written as DNA, the CDR3 is TGTGCCAGCAGCAAAGAGGGCTGGTCACCCCTCCACTTT. The encoded protein is CASSKEGWSPLHF.

This clonotype was picked up a small number of times. This chain uses TRBV6-5 with TRBJ2-5; perhaps TRBD2 as D (6 bases). V lost 2 bases and J 1 base, leaving 8 bases between the germline ends. Germline CDR1 MNHEY, CDR2 SVGAGI. The CDR3 is 14 amino acids. The CDR3 DNA is TGTGCCAGCAGTTACGGCGGGACCCAAGAGACCCAGTACTTC. Translation: CASSYGGTQETQYF.

The chain combines TRBV11-3 with TRBJ2-3; TRBD2 matches at 11 bases. Trimming removed 2 bases from V and 2 bases from J; junction bases left unmatched: 3. The CDR3 has 16 residues. The germline gives CDR1 SGHNT, CDR2 YENEEA. In nucleotides, the CDR3 is TGTGCCAGCAGCTTACTAGCGGGGGGACTCACAGATACGCAGTATTTT. The encoded protein is CASSLLAGGLTDTQYF.

This clonotype turned up a few times. V is TRBV5-1 and J is TRBJ1-1; 7 nucleotides line up with TRBD1. Trimming removed 4 bases from V and 12 bases from J; junction bases left unmatched: 9. CDR3 length: 12 amino acids. CDR1 is SGHRS, CDR2 YFSETQ, per germline. The DNA for the CDR3 is TGCGCCAGCAGCCTCGACAGGGTGAGAACTTTCTTT. This gives the protein CASSLDRVRTFF.